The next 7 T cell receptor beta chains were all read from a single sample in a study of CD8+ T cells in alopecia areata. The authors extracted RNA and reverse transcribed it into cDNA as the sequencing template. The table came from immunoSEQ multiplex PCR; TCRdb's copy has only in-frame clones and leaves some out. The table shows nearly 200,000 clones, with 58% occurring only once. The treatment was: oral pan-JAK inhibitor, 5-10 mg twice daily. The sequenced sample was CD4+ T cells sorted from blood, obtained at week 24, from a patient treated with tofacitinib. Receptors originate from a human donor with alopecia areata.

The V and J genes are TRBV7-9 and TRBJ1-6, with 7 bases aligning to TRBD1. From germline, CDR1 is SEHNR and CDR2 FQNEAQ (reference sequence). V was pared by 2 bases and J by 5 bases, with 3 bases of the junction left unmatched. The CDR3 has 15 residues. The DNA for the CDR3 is TGTGCCAGCAGCTTAACGACAGGGAATAATTCACCCCTCCACTTT. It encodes CASSLTTGNNSPLHF. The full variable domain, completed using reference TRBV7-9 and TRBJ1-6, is DTGVSQNPRHKITKRGQNVTFRCDPISEHNRLYWYRQTLGQGPEFLTYFQNEAQLEKSRLLSDRFSAERPKGSFSTLEIQRTEQGDSAMYLCASSLTTGNNSPLHFGNGTRLTVT.

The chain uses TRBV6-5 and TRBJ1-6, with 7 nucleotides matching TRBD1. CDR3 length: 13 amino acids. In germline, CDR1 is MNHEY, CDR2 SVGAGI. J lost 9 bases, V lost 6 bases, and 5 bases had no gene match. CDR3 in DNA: TGTGCCAGCAGAGGACAGGAAGCTTCACCCCTCCACTTT. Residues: CASRGQEASPLHF.

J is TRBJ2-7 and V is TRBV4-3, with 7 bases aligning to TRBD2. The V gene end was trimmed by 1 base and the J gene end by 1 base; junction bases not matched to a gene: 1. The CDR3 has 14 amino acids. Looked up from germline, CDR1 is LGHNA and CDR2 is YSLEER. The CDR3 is CASSQGGRSYEQYF. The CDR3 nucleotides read TGCGCCAGCAGCCAAGGCGGGAGATCCTACGAGCAGTACTTC.

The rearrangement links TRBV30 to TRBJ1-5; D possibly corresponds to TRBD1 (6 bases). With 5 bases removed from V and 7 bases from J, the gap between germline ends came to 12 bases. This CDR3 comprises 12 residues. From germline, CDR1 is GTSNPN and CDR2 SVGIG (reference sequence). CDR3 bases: TGTGCCTGGGAATCCAGGGGCCAGCCCCAGCATTTT. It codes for CAWESRGQPQHF.

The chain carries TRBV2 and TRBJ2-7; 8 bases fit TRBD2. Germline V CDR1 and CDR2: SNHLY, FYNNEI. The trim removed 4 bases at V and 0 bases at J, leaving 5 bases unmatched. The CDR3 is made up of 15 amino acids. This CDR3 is CASSVFGRASYEQYF. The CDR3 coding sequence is TGTGCCAGCAGTGTGTTCGGGAGGGCCTCCTACGAGCAGTACTTC.

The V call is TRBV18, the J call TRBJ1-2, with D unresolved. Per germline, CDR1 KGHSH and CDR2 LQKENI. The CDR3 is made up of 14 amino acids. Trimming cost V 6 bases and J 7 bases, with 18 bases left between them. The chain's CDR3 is CASSLGEGERGYTF. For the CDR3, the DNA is TGTGCCAGCTCTCTTGGGGAGGGCGAACGTGGCTACACCTTC. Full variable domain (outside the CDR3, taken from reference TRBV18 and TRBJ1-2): NAGVMQNPRHLVRRRGQEARLRCSPMKGHSHVYWYRQLPEEGLKFMVYLQKENIIDESGMPKERFSAEFPKEGPSILRIQQVVRGDSAAYFCASSLGEGERGYTFGSGTRLTVV.

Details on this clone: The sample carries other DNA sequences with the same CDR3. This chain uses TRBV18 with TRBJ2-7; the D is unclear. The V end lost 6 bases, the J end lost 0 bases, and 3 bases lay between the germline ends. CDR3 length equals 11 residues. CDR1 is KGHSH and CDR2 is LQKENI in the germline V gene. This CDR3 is CASSDSYEQYF. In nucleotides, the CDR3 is TGTGCCAGCTCTGACTCCTACGAGCAGTACTTC.